This T cell receptor (beta chain) originates from a study of T cell responses to AZD1222 COVID-19 vaccine. General study results and limits: Repertoire sampling was restricted to post-peak T cell response timepoints. Unmutated variant regions are reportedly the target of nearly half of TCRs that are spike-specific. Among vaccine-associated CD4 TCRs, coverage spanned spike, with dominance at 160-218 and 743-854.

The table came from immunoSEQ multiplex PCR; TCRdb's copy has only in-frame clones and leaves some out. The table lists about 140,000 clones, with approximately 2% in the top ten. Concerning this clone itself: The target antigen is unknown.

CDR1 GTSNPN and CDR2 SVGIG come from the germline V gene (reference sequence). The V segment lost 3 bases and the J segment 3 bases; nucleotides outside the gene matches: 6. The CDR3 is 14 amino acids. The sequenced sample consisted of peripheral blood. This TCR derives from an adult in good health. This rearrangement joins TRBV30 to TRBJ2-3, with TRBD2 identical over 7 bases. The CDR3 DNA reads TGTGCCTGGAGCGCGGGGAGGGGTACAGATACGCAGTATTTT. It yields the protein CAWSAGRGTDTQYF.